Below are 21 T cell receptor beta chains sequenced from a single sample in a study of blood T cell repertoires in COVID-19. Only in-frame clones appear in the TCRdb table, and some are missing; sequencing was by immunoSEQ multiplex PCR. This sample has tens of thousands of clones, with more than 85% found just once. The sequencing sample was made of peripheral blood. The receptors derive from a man aged 65 to 85 with active or convalescent COVID-19.

The gene calls are TRBV7-2 and TRBJ2-5; tentatively, D is TRBD1 (6 bases). Per germline, CDR1 SGHTA and CDR2 FQGNSA. V was cut by 8 bases and J by 4 bases, with 23 bases left in between. This CDR3 is built from 16 residues. The CDR3: CASSSRVQGGLETQYF. DNA of the CDR3: TGTGCCAGCTCGTCCCGGGTACAGGGCGGTTTAGAGACCCAGTACTTC. Together with reference TRBV7-2 and TRBJ2-5, the CDR3 gives the full variable domain: GAGVSQSPSNKVTEKGKDVELRCDPISGHTALYWYRQSLGQGLEFLIYFQGNSAPDKSGLPSDRFSAERTGGSVSTLTIQRTQQEDSAVYLCASSSRVQGGLETQYFGPGTRLLVL.

This rearrangement joins TRBV28 to TRBJ1-2; no reliable D call. Germline V gives CDR1 MDHEN, CDR2 SYDVKM. Trimming stripped 5 bases from V and 8 bases from J, with 18 bases between. The CDR3 runs 14 residues. CDR3 DNA: TGTGCCAGCAGTCGAAACCCTGATATAAGCGGCTACACCTTC. Its protein is CASSRNPDISGYTF.

The chain is built from TRBV7-3 and TRBJ2-2, with D possibly matching TRBD2 (5 bases). This CDR3 contains 14 residues. CDR1 and CDR2 from the germline V gene are SGHTA and FQGTGA. Trimming shortened V by 0 bases and J by 7 bases, and 9 bases separated the two germline ends. CDR3 in amino acids: CASSLTTGIGELFF. The DNA of the CDR3 is TGTGCCAGCAGCTTAACGACGGGAATCGGGGAGCTGTTTTTT.

The chain carries TRBV28 and TRBJ1-2; D is unclear. The CDR3 loop spans 16 amino acids. Germline CDR1 and CDR2: MDHEN and SYDVKM. V was cut by 5 bases and J by 0 bases, with 16 bases left in between. In nucleotides, the CDR3 is TGTGCCAGCAGTCGAGTCCAAGGGAGGGCTAACTATGGCTACACCTTC. Amino acids: CASSRVQGRANYGYTF.

This chain connects TRBV28 to TRBJ1-1; 8 positions match TRBD1. V lost 4 bases, J lost 4 bases, and 8 bases stayed unmatched. This CDR3 contains 15 residues. CDR1 and CDR2 (germline): MDHEN, SYDVKM. CDR3 in DNA: TGTGCCAGCAGTTCCGAGGGACAGGCAGGCACTGAAGCTTTCTTT. It codes for CASSSEGQAGTEAFF.

This rearrangement joins TRBV4-1 to TRBJ1-1; 8 bases agree with TRBD1. There are 17 residues in the CDR3. Germline trimming cut 5 bases from V and 3 bases from J; bases unmatched to any gene: 14. Germline V gene data show CDR1 as MGHRA and CDR2 as YSYEKL. CDR3 bases: TGCGCCAGCAGCAGAAGCCCTCCAGGGGGCTGGGACACTGAAGCTTTCTTT. Translated: CASSRSPPGGWDTEAFF.

The chain carries TRBV19 and TRBJ2-1; TRBD1 matches 7 bases. Losses at the gene ends were 5 bases for V and 9 bases for J; bases not matched to a gene: 19. Germline CDR1 reads LNHDA; CDR2 reads SQIVND (reference sequence). CDR3 length: 17 amino acids. DNA for the CDR3: TGTGCCAGTAGTTTGGGCATGCAGGGGGTCCCAATAAGTGAGCAGTTCTTC. Protein: CASSLGMQGVPISEQFF. Filled out from reference TRBV19 and TRBJ2-1, the complete variable domain reads DGGITQSPKYLFRKEGQNVTLSCEQNLNHDAMYWYRQDPGQGLRLIYYSQIVNDFQKGDIAEGYSVSREKKESFPLTVTSAQKNPTAFYLCASSLGMQGVPISEQFFGPGTRLTVL.

This sequence joins TRBV4-1 and TRBJ2-7, with a possible D match to TRBD2 (8 bases). V gave up 4 bases and J gave up 0 bases, with 19 bases separating them. CDR1 and CDR2 (germline): MGHRA, YSYEKL. The CDR3 covers 17 residues. CDR3 loop: CASSLQGGSGGSYEQYF. The CDR3 DNA follows: TGCGCCAGCAGCCTCCAAGGGGGCAGCGGGGGCTCCTACGAGCAGTACTTC.

The rearrangement joins TRBV6-2 or TRBV6-3 to TRBJ2-7, with 9 nucleotides matching TRBD2. The CDR3 runs 17 residues. From germline, CDR1 is MNHEY and CDR2 SVGEGT. After removal of 1 base from V and 0 bases from J, the junction contained 7 bases not matched to a gene. CDR3 DNA sequence: TGTGCCAGCAGTTACTACTCTAGCGGGATTAACTCCTACGAGCAGTACTTC. It encodes CASSYYSSGINSYEQYF.

The J gene is TRBJ2-3, the V gene TRBV28; 10 positions match TRBD2. After removal of 3 bases from V and 4 bases from J, the junction contained 10 bases not matched to a gene. The germline CDR1 and CDR2 sequences are MDHEN and SYDVKM. This CDR3 region has 17 residues. The CDR3 DNA reads as TGTGCCAGCAGTTTCCAATCTCTAGCGGGAGATTCAGATACGCAGTATTTT. As protein: CASSFQSLAGDSDTQYF. The full variable domain, rest sourced from reference TRBV28 and TRBJ2-3, is DVKVTQSSRYLVKRTGEKVFLECVQDMDHENMFWYRQDPGLGLRLIYFSYDVKMKEKGDIPEGYSVSREKKERFSLILESASTNQTSMYLCASSFQSLAGDSDTQYFGPGTRLTVL.

CDR3 sequence reads: CASRPLTGYNEQFF. CDR3 nucleotides: TGTGCCAGCCGCCCCTTGACTGGTTACAATGAGCAGTTCTTC. The gene calls are TRBV2 and TRBJ2-1; D remains ambiguous. The V gene lost 8 bases and the J gene lost 4 bases, with 15 bases spanning the gap. CDR1 is SNHLY and CDR2 is FYNNEI in the germline V gene. This CDR3 comprises 14 residues. Based on the CDR3 plus reference TRBV2 and TRBJ2-1, the full variable domain is EPEVTQTPSHQVTQMGQEVILRCVPISNHLYFYWYRQILGQKVEFLVSFYNNEISEKSEIFDDQFSVERPDGSNFTLKIRSTKLEDSAMYFCASRPLTGYNEQFFGPGTRLTVL.

This sequence joins TRBV5-4 and TRBJ2-2, with TRBD2 matching 7 bases. The CDR3 spans 16 residues. Trimming removed 0 bases from V and 7 bases from J; junction bases left unmatched: 9. Germline CDR1 and CDR2: SGHNT and YYREEE (reference sequence). CDR3: CASSLAPGTTDGELFF. CDR3 coding DNA: TGTGCCAGCAGCTTGGCCCCCGGGACTACGGACGGGGAGCTGTTTTTT.

Only one count was recorded for this clone. The genes are TRBV28 and TRBJ1-2; D call uncertain. This CDR3 spans 13 amino acids. Looked up from germline, CDR1 is MDHEN and CDR2 is SYDVKM. Trimming cost V 5 bases and J 8 bases, with 15 bases left between them. The CDR3 DNA is TGTGCCAGCAGTCCCGTCCGGAGGGAAGGCTACACCTTC. Encoded protein: CASSPVRREGYTF.

This clone has just a few counts. The CDR3 here is CASSPQGLDTQYF. As DNA, the CDR3 is TGTGCCAGCAGCCCACAGGGTCTTGATACGCAGTATTTT. The chain employs TRBV11-2 and TRBJ2-3; tentatively, D is TRBD1 (6 bases). V was shortened by 5 bases and J by 6 bases, with 12 bases between the two germline ends. Per germline, CDR1 SGHAT and CDR2 FQNNGV. The CDR3 contains 13 residues.

V and J are TRBV19 and TRBJ2-7, with D possibly TRBD2 on 7 matching bases. The CDR3 extends over 15 amino acids. The germline CDR1 and CDR2 sequences are LNHDA and SQIVND (reference sequence). V lost 7 bases and J lost 0, with 16 bases in between. CDR3 region: CASTLRGDISYEQYF. DNA of the CDR3: TGTGCCAGTACCCTTCGGGGGGACATCTCCTACGAGCAGTACTTC. Full variable domain (rest looked up from reference TRBV19 and TRBJ2-7): DGGITQSPKYLFRKEGQNVTLSCEQNLNHDAMYWYRQDPGQGLRLIYYSQIVNDFQKGDIAEGYSVSREKKESFPLTVTSAQKNPTAFYLCASTLRGDISYEQYFGPGTRLTVT.

This clone was found a few times. J is TRBJ2-3 and V is TRBV7-2; 7 bases are shared with TRBD2. The CDR3 is 15 amino acids. The germline gives CDR1 SGHTA, CDR2 FQGNSA. J was trimmed by 6 bases and V by 2 bases; bases with no gene match: 8. This CDR3 is CASSLISGNGDTQYF. CDR3 DNA: TGTGCCAGCAGCTTAATAAGCGGGAATGGGGATACGCAGTATTTT. The full variable domain, rest sourced from reference TRBV7-2 and TRBJ2-3, is GAGVSQSPSNKVTEKGKDVELRCDPISGHTALYWYRQSLGQGLEFLIYFQGNSAPDKSGLPSDRFSAERTGGSVSTLTIQRTQQEDSAVYLCASSLISGNGDTQYFGPGTRLTVL.

The chain couples TRBV28 to TRBJ2-7; 7 bases match TRBD1. CDR3 size: 13 residues. The germline V gene encodes CDR1 MDHEN and CDR2 SYDVKM. Losses at the gene ends were 4 bases for V and 2 bases for J; bases not matched to a gene: 2. The CDR3 is CASSSGQTYEQYF. The CDR3 region has the DNA TGTGCCAGCAGTTCGGGACAGACCTACGAGCAGTACTTC.

This chain links TRBV5-4 with TRBJ2-1; D might be TRBD2 (5 bases). Deletions cut 2 bases from V and 8 bases from J, with 8 bases between. Germline assignment: CDR1 SGHNT and CDR2 YYREEE (reference sequence). This CDR3 is built from 12 residues. The CDR3 loop reads CASSFGEHEQFF. CDR3 bases: TGTGCCAGCAGCTTTGGGGAGCATGAGCAGTTCTTC.

The chain couples TRBV14 to TRBJ2-1, with 10 bases aligning to TRBD2. The CDR3 runs to 16 residues. Unmatched junction bases numbered 11, after V lost 3 bases and J lost 9 bases. Per the germline V gene, CDR1 is SGHDN and CDR2 is FVKESK. Written as DNA, the CDR3 is TGTGCCAGCAGCCAGGCAAGCGGGAGGGTAACCGTTGAGCAGTTCTTC. Its protein product is CASSQASGRVTVEQFF.

This chain connects TRBV6-2 or TRBV6-3 to TRBJ2-7, with 12 bases fitting TRBD2. CDR1 and CDR2 (germline): MNHEY, SVGEGT. Trimming at V came to 4 bases and at J to 3 bases, leaving 4 bases not matched to a gene. This CDR3 has 15 amino acids. CDR3 DNA sequence: TGTGCCAGCAGTTCCCCACTAGCGGGAGGCTACGAGCAGTACTTC. Its translation is CASSSPLAGGYEQYF.

The genes are TRBV9 and TRBJ2-7; D ambiguous. V was clipped by 4 bases and J by 5 bases, with 10 bases between them. There are 12 residues in the CDR3. Germline V gives CDR1 SGDLS, CDR2 YYNGEE. The CDR3 spells CASSNINNEQYF. Written as DNA, the CDR3 is TGTGCCAGCAGCAATATTAACAACGAGCAGTACTTC. The whole variable domain, remainder taken from reference TRBV9 and TRBJ2-7, is DSGVTQTPKHLITATGQRVTLRCSPRSGDLSVYWYQQSLDQGLQFLIQYYNGEERAKGNILERFSAQQFPDLHSELNLSSLELGDSALYFCASSNINNEQYFGPGTRLTVT.